This entry is about one T cell receptor beta chain. This clone was counted a single time. Its antigen has not been determined. Base qualities are not recorded, but no much larger clone differs from it by a single base. The method was the immunoSEQ multiplex PCR assay. A mixture of 60 forward primers for TCR Vbeta segments and 13 reverse primers for TCR Jbeta segments was used in the multiplex PCR. The CDR3 region of rearranged TCR beta genes was amplified from genomic DNA by a multiplex PCR assay. The amplified TCR beta libraries were sequenced on the Illumina HiSeq System as 87-base-pair reads. Turning to the authors' computational methods: Across the 600 to 700 repertoires, a later analysis counted around 80 million unique TCR beta chains, about 10 million of which were shared by at least two donors. Raw reads were error-corrected and collapsed into unique sequences by a nearest-neighbor algorithm in which closely related sequences were merged to remove PCR and sequencing errors. To assign V, D and J gene segments, CDR3 sequences were aligned to IMGT reference sequences. Each retained sequence needed at least a six-nucleotide match to both a V gene segment and a J gene segment. A rearrangement counted as productive if the CDR3 had no stop codons and remained in frame with V and J, and every other rearrangement counted as non-productive. Following IMGT convention, CDR3 was defined as the stretch from the second conserved V-encoded cysteine to the conserved J-encoded phenylalanine. Sequences without an unambiguous match to a single V gene segment were excluded from the earlier analysis of almost 600 of the donors. An earlier analysis of about 590 of the donors classified V segments as functional when productive rearrangements were above 56.7% and as segregating when the standard deviation between donors was above 5%. To diagnose cytomegalovirus status from the catalog of TCR beta chain sequences, a statistical classification framework was built. In a later analysis, TCR nucleotide sequences were compared against IMGT/GENE-DB human TR gene sequences so that V and J genes could be assigned. A later analysis assigned CDR3 sequences and most-parsimonious VDJ recombination scenarios with the TCRdist pipeline. A later analysis defined each TCR beta chain by its CDR3 amino acid sequence plus V-gene family, and excluded reads lacking a unique V-gene family. In a later analysis, a few hundred highly shared, low-generation-probability nucleotide sequences were removed to address suspected cross-contamination and a sequencing artifact. A later analysis calculated a clonal expansion index for each public chain from normalized within-repertoire ranks of inferred template counts. In a later analysis, generation probabilities were computed using a VDJ recombination model fitted to out-of-frame rearrangements, and the results were checked against IGoR. In a later analysis, hypergeometric tests were used to score TCR-TCR, TCR-HLA and TCR-CMV co-occurrence, with a repertoire-size bias correction applied to TCR pairs. A later analysis estimated false discovery rates by permuting HLA or CMV assignments 20 times. In a later analysis, co-occurring TCRs were grouped using DBSCAN, with TCRdist sequence similarity added in when clustering inside HLA-allele-positive subsets. Repertoires with fewer than 30,000 or more than 120,000 public chains, plus five repertoires with anomalous nucleotide sharing, were excluded from co-occurrence clustering. TCRdb mirrors the immuneACCESS table, restricted to in-frame sequences. Some clones are absent from its copies; in checked studies, under half trace to an unresolved V gene, and the reason for the others is unknown. V and J calls and clone size follow that table, whereas D and trimming were derived from the DNA. The sample has 120,000 or so clones on record, roughly 85% of them singletons. Together, the top ten hold approximately 3.6% of the sample.

This sample was included in a study of cytomegalovirus exposure and HLA in healthy donors (dated by TCRdb to about 2017). The study in broad terms: An earlier analysis of more than 550 of the donors reported approximately 280 Gb of sequence data and roughly 120 million unique TCR beta sequences obtained from approximately 180 million T cells. About 330 gigabases of sequencing data and 70 million to 95 million unique TCR sequences made up an early release that covered fewer than 650 HLA-typed donors. Among the roughly 400 genotyped donors, about 83% belonged to the genetic ancestry cluster associated with self-reported Caucasian donors. The study was designed to test whether signatures of past pathogen exposure could be identified by cataloging public T cell receptors. The T cell repertoires of 700 or so subjects were profiled by immunosequencing and related to cytomegalovirus serostatus. A separate validation cohort of approximately 130 different subjects was used in addition to the approximately 640-subject first cohort. To predict cytomegalovirus infection status, the study combined high-throughput TCR immunosequencing, statistical association of individual TCRs with disease status, and machine learning. In a later analysis, previously published TCR beta repertoires from several hundred donors were re-analyzed and high-resolution HLA genotyping was added so that TCR occurrence patterns could be studied. Rather than drawing on any new phenotypic data, the later analysis identified candidate immune exposures from TCR beta sequences and the way those sequences occurred across donors. To decide whether each TCR beta V gene segment behaved as functional or pseudogenic, an earlier analysis of some 600 of the donors relied on high-throughput TCR beta sequencing. Donor age, sex, ethnicity and CMV serostatus were compiled alongside the repertoire data. Genome-wide SNP genotypes for about three fifths of the roughly 700 donors were used in a later genetic analysis, which treated that subset as a discovery cohort. All discovery cohort repertoires had been generated on a single sequencing platform. HLA typing included class I and class II loci at four-digit resolution. The number of donors typed differed by locus, with 629-630 for A, B, C, DRB1 and DQB1, 522 for DQA1, 600 to 610 for DPA1, and roughly 450 for DPB1. About five DR-DQ haplotypes were treated as single units for association and clustering because of strong linkage in the cohort. Across approximately 420 genotyped donors of the cohort, an average of 235,054 unique TCR beta nucleotide sequences per donor were sequenced, and 15% to 20% of those sequences were non-productive. Summary of the overall study and its limitations: Three of the identified cytomegalovirus-associated TCR beta chains were confirmed in vitro to be specific for cytomegalovirus antigens. A cluster of highly shared sequence variants was judged likely to be a technical artifact of the sequencing pipeline. Only TCR beta chains were sequenced in this cohort, and the absence of alpha or paired-chain data limited detectable features. According to a later analysis, most CMV-associated TCR beta chains appeared to be HLA-restricted, and the HLA associations seemed to be driven largely by CMV exposure. Correlated functional status among segregating V segments might be attributable to linkage disequilibrium, but an unknown experimental factor could not be ruled out. Cytomegalovirus status was reported to be diagnosed by the classifier with high specificity and sensitivity in both the original and validation cohorts. In a later analysis, the rate of TCR association differed among HLA loci, with DRB1 alleles having the most associated TCRs and HLA-C alleles having the fewest. Strong co-occurrence of HLA alleles, especially DR and DQ, made assigning TCR associations to individual alleles difficult. The study listed 150 to 200 TCR beta chains as associated with cytomegalovirus. V-gene and J-gene trimming of TCR beta chains was associated with a missense DCLRE1C variant in a later genetic analysis, and the association was replicated in an independent cohort. Most TCR sequences were observed very rarely across donors, whereas some public TCRs were present in many individuals. Because HLA typing was unavailable for some donors at each locus, only the typed subset was used in association tests. For the cohort, immune exposure information was limited to CMV serostatus. A later analysis associated 17,000 or so TCR beta sequences with specific HLA alleles at a false discovery rate of 0.05. An earlier analysis of around 540 of the donors showed that most TCR beta V segments appeared in productive rearrangements either about 87% or about 30% of the time, which broadly matched IMGT annotations. A further reported finding was that TCR beta sequences accurately predicted the HLA-A and HLA-B alleles for most subjects in the first cohort. According to a later genetic analysis, donors in an Asian-associated ancestry cluster had fewer N-insertions in productive TCRs than the roughly 670-donor mean. Several of the top co-occurrence clusters appeared to be linked to parvovirus B19, influenza, CMV and Epstein-Barr virus, according to a later analysis. Because counts were too low, about 18 rarely observed V segments, including chromosome 9 orphons, were excluded from the earlier analysis of a few hundred of the donors. A later analysis found that HLA-associated TCR beta chains were more clonally expanded and had lower generation probabilities than equally common non-associated chains. The presence/absence analyses assumed that sequencing depth was roughly uniform across donors, and that assumption may not be true. Some IMGT-functional V segments, including TRBV6-2 and TRBV6-3, could not be distinguished by the 87-base-pair reads and were therefore excluded. The authors suggested that the approach could potentially be generalized to other disease states and immunological phenotypes.

The CDR3 spans 21 residues, from the cysteine through the phenylalanine. The read is trimmed to its CDR3 DNA, 63 bases read in frame from base 1. CDR1 MDHEN and CDR2 SYDVKM were looked up in the germline V gene. Compared with germline, V lacks 6 bases and J lacks 1 base; bases without a gene match: 22. The cohort comprised 670 or so healthy bone marrow donors. At the time of sampling, all cohort members were nominally healthy, though unrecorded immune exposures were likely present. The donor was CMV seropositive and was included in the group of almost 300 seropositive cohort members. A peripheral blood sample was provided by each donor, and peripheral blood mononuclear cells were used for TCR beta sequencing. Genomic DNA was extracted from the blood cell samples with the Qiagen DNeasy Blood Extraction Kit.

The V gene is TRBV28 and the J gene is TRBJ2-7; 12 bases in between match TRBD2. This clonotype was sampled from a woman in her forties in good health and CMV-seropositive. Sequencing used PBMCs. DNA sequence: TGTGCCAGCAGCAAAATCATACAGGGGCGGACTAGCGGGATCCCTTCCTACGAGCAGTACTTC. Its coded protein is CASSKIIQGRTSGIPSYEQYF.